The T cell receptor (beta chain) described here comes from a study of Ad26.COV2.S vaccination and SARS-CoV-2 variants. Study-wide background: Ad26.COV2.S arm of COV1001 included the donor. Ad26.COV2.S was injected intramuscularly once or twice, 56 days apart.

Assay: immunoSEQ multiplex PCR; the TCRdb copy retains only in-frame clones and omits some. The table lists 300,000 to 350,000 clones, 70% to 90% of them singletons. The treatment denotes: some 20 received Ad26.COV2.S at low or high dose, single or two shots; 5 received placebo; per-sample allocation not given. On day 63 after the first injection, vaccine and placebo recipients gave samples. Recruitment in Boston yielded a donor of adult age, 18-55 years. Built on an Ad26 vector, the vaccine expressed Wuhan-strain SARS-CoV-2 spike. Trimming took off 7 bases at V and 1 base at J, with 23 bases between the two ends. The CDR3 has 18 residues. CDR1 and CDR2 from the germline V gene are MDHEN and SYDVKM.

V gene TRBV28 combines with J gene TRBJ1-5; no reliable D call. This TCR came from a person between 18 and 65 years old who received the Ad26.COV2.S COVID-19 vaccine or a placebo. Specimen: peripheral blood, collected in a trial of Ad26.COV2.S vaccine versus placebo. The CDR3 DNA sequence: TGTGCCAGCATCGTTAGTAAGTCGTGGCGGACGAGCAATCAGCCCCAGCATTTT. Encoded protein: CASIVSKSWRTSNQPQHF. Supplemented by reference TRBV28 and TRBJ1-5, the full variable domain reads DVKVTQSSRYLVKRTGEKVFLECVQDMDHENMFWYRQDPGLGLRLIYFSYDVKMKEKGDIPEGYSVSREKKERFSLILESASTNQTSMYLCASIVSKSWRTSNQPQHFGDGTRLSIL.